Listed below are T cell receptor beta chains from one sample, sequenced in a study of OX40 agonist ivuxolimab in advanced cancers. Only in-frame clones appear in the TCRdb table, and some are missing; sequencing was by immunoSEQ multiplex PCR. The sample lists 70,000 to 95,000 clones, 65% to 90% occurring once. This sample comprised CD4+ or CD8+ T cells sorted from blood, obtained in a trial of the OX40 agonist ivuxolimab. These receptors were taken from an adult with an advanced solid tumor such as melanoma, head and neck, liver or kidney cancer. Each CDR3 is given with its conserved first and last residue. A D gene is named only where the DNA matches it firmly. Some rows mark clone size as missing; the rest say once, few, many or name a class of expanded clone.

j_gene | abundance | d_gene | v_gene | CDR3nt | CDR3aa
TRBJ2-7 | . | . | TRBV20-1 | TGCAGCGCGGGGACAGCCTACGAGCAGTACTTC | CSAGTAYEQYF
TRBJ2-2 | . | . | TRBV11-2 | TGTGCCAGCAGCTCCCGACTGAGGGGGGAACCCGGGGAGCTGTTTTTT | CASSSRLRGEPGELFF
TRBJ2-3 | . | . | TRBV11-2 | TGTGCCAGCAGCTTAGGCCGGGGGGCGGGGGCCACAGATACGCAGTATTTT | CASSLGRGAGATDTQYF
TRBJ1-1 | once | TRBD1 | TRBV18 | TGTGCCAGCTCACCCCGGGCCGGGACAGGGGGCCATACTGAAGCTTTCTTT | CASSPRAGTGGHTEAFF
TRBJ2-6 | . | . | TRBV7-3 | TGTGCCAGCAGTTTCTCTGGGGCCAACGTCCTGACTTTC | CASSFSGANVLTF
TRBJ2-7 | . | TRBD1 | TRBV7-6 | TGTGCCAGCAGCCCGGTTGGACAGGGGGGATTCTACGAGCAGTACTTC | CASSPVGQGGFYEQYF
TRBJ2-7 | once | TRBD2 | TRBV7-2 | TGTGCCAGCAGCTTGGGGGGACTAGCGGACACCTACGAGCAGTACTTC | CASSLGGLADTYEQYF
TRBJ1-1 | . | TRBD1 | TRBV6-6 | TGTGCCAGCAACTTACAGGGGGGGAACACTGAAGCTTTCTTT | CASNLQGGNTEAFF
TRBJ1-2 | once | . | TRBV7-2 | TGTGCCAGCAGCTTAATGGAGGGGTTTTCCTATGGCTACACCTTC | CASSLMEGFSYGYTF
TRBJ2-7 | once | TRBD2 | TRBV10-1 | TGCGCCAGCAGTGACCCCCGGACTAGCGGGAAGGGGGAGCAGTACTTC | CASSDPRTSGKGEQYF
TRBJ1-1 | . | . | TRBV5-1 | TGCGCCAGCAGCCCAGATTTTAGGGGCCTCACTGAAGCTTTCTTT | CASSPDFRGLTEAFF
TRBJ2-1 | few | . | TRBV6-6 | TGTGCCAGCAGTCCGGGGCTCAGTGAGCAGTTCTTC | CASSPGLSEQFF
TRBJ1-1 | . | . | TRBV30 | TGTGCCTGGAGAGGGTTGAACACTGAAGCTTTCTTT | CAWRGLNTEAFF
TRBJ2-4 | . | . | TRBV27 | TGTGCCAGTATGCCTCAGGGAACCAAAAACATTCAGTACTTC | CASMPQGTKNIQYF
TRBJ2-1 | . | . | TRBV27 | TGTGCCAGCAGTCGGACCGAGTCTGTTGAGCAGTTCTTC | CASSRTESVEQFF
TRBJ1-3 | once | . | TRBV29-1 | TGCAGCGTTGCTAACGCGGACTCTGGAAACACCATATATTTT | CSVANADSGNTIYF
TRBJ1-6 | . | . | TRBV5-8 | TGTGCCAGCAGCTTGGTCGGAGGGCGTTCACCCCTCCACTTT | CASSLVGGRSPLHF
TRBJ2-7 | . | . | TRBV14 | TGTGCCAGCAGCTCCGAGGGTCGTTCCTACGAGCAGTACTTC | CASSSEGRSYEQYF
TRBJ1-2 | . | . | TRBV6-6 | TGTGCCAGCAGCCCCGGTAGAAACTATGGCTACACCTTC | CASSPGRNYGYTF
TRBJ1-1 | . | TRBD1 | TRBV27 | TGTGCCAGCAGGGGACAGGGTGGTAGAAGAGCTGAAGCTTTCTTT | CASRGQGGRRAEAFF
TRBJ1-2 | once | . | TRBV19 | TGTGCCAGTACTACTGGGGGGACTAACTATGGCTACACCTTC | CASTTGGTNYGYTF
TRBJ1-1 | . | TRBD1 | TRBV12-5 | TGTGCTAGTGGTTCAACCAGGGGGGCTGAAGCTTTCTTT | CASGSTRGAEAFF
TRBJ2-5 | . | . | TRBV6-5 | TGTGCCAGCAGTTCGGGGGGCTCGGAGGAGACCCAGTACTTC | CASSSGGSEETQYF
TRBJ2-5 | . | . | TRBV5-1 | TGCGCCAGCAGCTTGGGGAAAACCGTAACGACCCAAGAGACCCAGTACTTC | CASSLGKTVTTQETQYF
TRBJ2-1 | . | . | TRBV27 | TGTGCCAGCAGTTTAGGAGGGATTACGCAGTTCTTC | CASSLGGITQFF
TRBJ1-5 | . | . | TRBV7-9 | TGTGCCAGCAGCTTAGAAGGTCAGCCCCAGCATTTT | CASSLEGQPQHF
TRBJ1-5 | . | . | TRBV15 | TGTGCCACCAGCAGAGCCGCGAATCTAATTGAGCCCCAGCATTTT | CATSRAANLIEPQHF
TRBJ1-4 | . | . | TRBV6-6 | TGTGCCAGCAGTTACGGGGGAACTAATGAAAAACTGTTTTTT | CASSYGGTNEKLFF
TRBJ2-2 | . | . | TRBV7-2 | TGTGCCAGCAGCTTAGGCCAGTTGAACACCGGGGAGCTGTTTTTT | CASSLGQLNTGELFF
TRBJ2-5 | . | TRBD2 | TRBV6-5 | TGTGCCAGCAGAAATCGACTAGCAGAGACCCAGTACTTC | CASRNRLAETQYF
TRBJ2-1 | once | TRBD2 | TRBV5-4 | TGTGCCAGCAGCTTGGGGGGGACTAGCGTCTACAATGAGCAGTTCTTC | CASSLGGTSVYNEQFF
TRBJ1-5 | . | . | TRBV7-2 | TGTGCCAGCAGCACGGGGTGGAATCAGCCCCAGCATTTT | CASSTGWNQPQHF
TRBJ2-7 | . | . | TRBV28 | TGTGCCAGCAGTTTAAAGCGCTACGAGCAGTACTTC | CASSLKRYEQYF
TRBJ1-5 | . | TRBD1 | TRBV27 | TGTGCCAGCAGTCCTCAACAGGGGGCTGGGCAGCCCCAGCATTTT | CASSPQQGAGQPQHF
TRBJ1-1 | . | . | TRBV7-6 | TGTGCCAGCAGCTTAGGGGGCGAGGGCACTGAAGCTTTCTTT | CASSLGGEGTEAFF
TRBJ2-2 | . | . | TRBV7-2 | TGTGCCAGCAGCTTCGGACGGAAGAACACCGGGGAGCTGTTTTTT | CASSFGRKNTGELFF
TRBJ2-1 | . | . | TRBV14 | TGTGCCAGCAGCCAAGTGAGGGCAGTGTATAACAATGAGCAGTTCTTC | CASSQVRAVYNNEQFF
TRBJ1-5 | once | . | TRBV18 | TGTGCCAGCTCCTCGGAGGGGCAGGCAGCCCAGCATTTT | CASSSEGQAAQHF
TRBJ1-6 | once | . | TRBV15 | TGTGCCACCAGCAGGAAGGGGGGCAATTCACCCCTCCACTTT | CATSRKGGNSPLHF
TRBJ2-7 | . | . | TRBV7-2 | TGTGCCAGCAGCGTCGGGACCCTCTCCTACGAGCAGTACTTC | CASSVGTLSYEQYF
TRBJ2-3 | . | . | TRBV6-5 | TGTGCCAGCAGTTACGACGGGGCCGCAGATACGCAGTATTTT | CASSYDGAADTQYF
TRBJ1-1 | . | . | TRBV7-2 | TGTGCCAGCAGCTTAGTAAACACTGAAGCTTTCTTT | CASSLVNTEAFF
TRBJ1-5 | . | . | TRBV19 | TGTGCCAGTAGTCCCCAGAGGGGCAATCAGCCCCAGCATTTT | CASSPQRGNQPQHF
TRBJ2-7 | . | TRBD1 | TRBV27 | TGTGCCAGCAGTCCGGGACAGGGGAAGTCTTACGAGCAGTACTTC | CASSPGQGKSYEQYF
TRBJ1-3 | . | . | TRBV7-2 | TGTGCCAGCAGTTCGTGGGGAAGCTCTGGAAACACCATATATTTT | CASSSWGSSGNTIYF
TRBJ2-1 | . | TRBD2 | TRBV5-1 | TGCGCCAGCAGTCAGCAACTAGCGGACAATGAGCAGTTCTTC | CASSQQLADNEQFF
TRBJ2-2 | . | . | TRBV7-8 | TGTGCCAGCAGCTTAGATGGGGCGTCCTACACCGGGGAGCTGTTTTTT | CASSLDGASYTGELFF
TRBJ2-4 | . | . | TRBV12-5 | TGTGCTAGTGGTTTGATCGCCGGGACCTTTGCCAAAAACATTCAGTACTTC | CASGLIAGTFAKNIQYF
TRBJ1-6 | . | . | TRBV4-3 | TGCGCCAGCAGCCAAGAACGGGCCGATCTTAATTCACCCCTCCACTTT | CASSQERADLNSPLHF
TRBJ1-1 | once | TRBD1 | TRBV6-4 | TGTGCCAGCAGTGACTCCAGGGGGCAGGGGGCCACTGAAGCTTTCTTT | CASSDSRGQGATEAFF
TRBJ2-7 | . | . | TRBV2 | TGTGCCAGCAGTGAAAATTTGGAGCAGTACTTC | CASSENLEQYF
TRBJ1-1 | few | . | TRBV2 | TGTGCCCTTGGTAGGGTGCGAGACACTGAAGCTTTCTTT | CALGRVRDTEAFF
TRBJ1-3 | once | TRBD1 | TRBV6-1 | TGTGCCAGCAGTACAGGGGGCTTTGGAAACACCATATATTTT | CASSTGGFGNTIYF
TRBJ2-1 | few | TRBD2 | TRBV11-1 | TGTGCCAGCAGCTCGGGGGGGCTAGCCAATGAGCAGTTCTTC | CASSSGGLANEQFF
TRBJ1-1 | . | TRBD1 | TRBV18 | TGTGCCAGCTCACCCTTCGACAGGGCCCGCACTGAAGCTTTCTTT | CASSPFDRARTEAFF
TRBJ1-1 | . | . | TRBV25-1 | TGTGCCAGCCAGGGAGGCAGGTCCTTGAACACTGAAGCTTTCTTT | CASQGGRSLNTEAFF